The next 6 T cell receptor beta chains were all read from a single sample in a study of cytomegalovirus exposure and HLA in healthy donors. Some clones are missing from TCRdb's copy, which holds only in-frame ones; the method was immunoSEQ multiplex PCR. The table includes fewer than 200,000 clones, about four fifths detected once. Material for sequencing was PBMCs. These receptors were taken from a woman aged 18-30 years in good health and CMV-seropositive.

The CDR3, as DNA: TGCGCCAGCAGCTTCCTCGGGACAGGCAATCAGCCCCAGCATTTT. It encodes CASSFLGTGNQPQHF. The chain has TRBV10-1 and TRBJ1-5; 7 positions agree with TRBD1. Germline loops: CDR1 WNHNN, CDR2 SYGVQD (reference sequence). There are 15 residues in the CDR3. J gave up 2 bases and V 6 bases, and 7 bases lay outside the gene matches.

The chain combines TRBV7-9 with TRBJ1-5, with D possibly matching TRBD1 (6 bases). The CDR3 loop spans 14 amino acids. Per germline, CDR1 SEHNR and CDR2 FQNEAQ (reference sequence). V was cut by 8 bases and J by 7 bases, with 18 bases left in between. CDR3 nucleotides: TGTGCCAGCGCTGGGGGAACAGGGTCACAGCCCCAGCATTTT. Its translation: CASAGGTGSQPQHF.

The V gene is TRBV4-1, the J gene TRBJ2-5; D may be TRBD2 (6 bases). The ends were cut back, 0 bases at V and 7 bases at J, with 15 bases in the middle. Germline lookup yields CDR1 MGHRA and CDR2 YSYEKL. The CDR3 spans 15 residues. CDR3 sequence reads: CASSQEVPSEATQYF. CDR3 in DNA: TGCGCCAGCAGCCAAGAAGTCCCTAGCGAAGCGACCCAGTACTTC.

This clone was found a few times. The chain uses TRBV7-2 and TRBJ2-5; a weak D match, TRBD2 (8 bases). This CDR3 is 15 amino acids long. Per the germline V gene, CDR1 is SGHTA and CDR2 is FQGNSA. V was pared by 4 bases and J by 5 bases, with 17 bases between. The CDR3 DNA is TGTGCCAGCAGCTCCCCGGGAGGGGGCAGGGAGACCCAGTACTTC. Amino acids: CASSSPGGGRETQYF.

This clone was recorded once. The genes are TRBV5-1 and TRBJ2-5, with 15 bases fitting TRBD2. V shed 3 bases, J shed 1 base, and the junction held 1 base outside the gene matches. This CDR3 has 16 amino acids. Germline lookup yields CDR1 SGHRS and CDR2 YFSETQ. CDR3 protein: CASSSGLAGGQETQYF. In DNA, the CDR3 is TGCGCCAGCAGCTCGGGACTAGCGGGGGGCCAAGAGACCCAGTACTTC. The variable domain in full, completed from reference TRBV5-1 and TRBJ2-5, reads KAGVTQTPRYLIKTRGQQVTLSCSPISGHRSVSWYQQTPGQGLQFLFEYFSETQRNKGNFPGRFSGRQFSNSRSEMNVSTLELGDSALYLCASSSGLAGGQETQYFGPGTRLLVL.

The chain joins TRBV29-1 to TRBJ1-5, with 7 bases identical to TRBD1. This CDR3 has 14 residues. CDR1 and CDR2 (germline): SQVTM, ANQGSEA. Trimming at V came to 6 bases and at J to 0 bases, leaving 5 bases not matched to a gene. Here the CDR3 reads CSVMTGHSNQPQHF. Written as DNA, the CDR3 is TGCAGCGTAATGACAGGGCATAGCAATCAGCCCCAGCATTTT.